These T cell receptor beta chains were read from a single sample in a study of blood T cell repertoires in COVID-19. Sequencing was performed with immunoSEQ multiplex PCR; in TCRdb, only in-frame clones are kept and a portion is missing. The table records 200,000 to 250,000 clones, around 89% of them present only once. The sequenced sample was peripheral blood. All receptors come from a man younger than 40 with COVID-19, enrolled during active disease. Both conserved end residues are part of each CDR3. The D gene is left open where the match is weak. The size field is filled for only some rows; it gives once, few, many or a size class.

D: TRBD1; V: TRBV5-1; J: TRBJ1-1; size: .; DNA: TGCGCCAGCAAGGGGGCAGCGAACACTGAAGCTTTCTTT; CDR3: CASKGAANTEAFF
D: TRBD1; V: TRBV7-7; J: TRBJ2-1; size: few; DNA: TGTGCCAGCAGCATATTATCCGGGACAGGGGACAATGAGCAGTTCTTC; CDR3: CASSILSGTGDNEQFF
D: .; V: TRBV19; J: TRBJ1-3; size: .; DNA: TGTGCCAGTAGTATCAAATACAGCTCTGGAAACACCATATATTTT; CDR3: CASSIKYSSGNTIYF
D: TRBD1; V: TRBV6-5; J: TRBJ1-2; size: .; DNA: TGTGCCCCTAGGGGGCCCAACGACTACTATGGCTACACCTTC; CDR3: CAPRGPNDYYGYTF
D: .; V: TRBV19; J: TRBJ1-1; size: .; DNA: TGTGCCAGTAGCCCGACTGGTGAAGGAGAAGCTTTCTTT; CDR3: CASSPTGEGEAFF
D: TRBD1; V: TRBV20-1; J: TRBJ1-1; size: .; DNA: TGCAGTGCTAGTAGGGCAGGGGGTGTGAACACTGAAGCTTTCTTT; CDR3: CSASRAGGVNTEAFF
D: .; V: TRBV27; J: TRBJ2-1; size: .; DNA: TGTGCCAGCAGCCGTGGGAGCGTCCAGTACAATGAGCAGTTCTTC; CDR3: CASSRGSVQYNEQFF
D: .; V: TRBV10-2; J: TRBJ2-7; size: .; DNA: TGCGCCAGCAGTGAGATGGGGGCAGGGAGTGGAGAGCAGTACTTC; CDR3: CASSEMGAGSGEQYF
D: TRBD1; V: TRBV10-2; J: TRBJ1-1; size: .; DNA: TGCGCCAGCAGGGACAGGGGCACTGAAGCTTTCTTT; CDR3: CASRDRGTEAFF
D: TRBD1; V: TRBV2; J: TRBJ1-4; size: .; DNA: TGTGCTAGCATGTCGTGGGACAGGGGACGGGAAAAACTGTTTTTT; CDR3: CASMSWDRGREKLFF
D: .; V: TRBV21-1; J: TRBJ1-1; size: once; DNA: TGTGCCAGCCCTAAGGGGGACAGGGGGCGAGAAACTGAAGCTTTCTTT; CDR3: CASPKGDRGRETEAFF